Described below is a single TCR beta chain sequence and its context. Profiled with immunoSEQ multiplex PCR; TCRdb holds only in-frame clones, not every one. The sample includes roughly 180,000 clones, around 92% seen only once; the top ten take 7% to 9.5%. The data derive from a study of T cell responses to AZD1222 COVID-19 vaccine. Looked up from germline, CDR1 is SGHDT and CDR2 is YYEEEE. V was clipped by 2 bases and J by 5 bases, with 16 bases between them. This CDR3 is built from 15 residues. This sequence was found in an adult in good health. The rearrangement links TRBV5-6 to TRBJ1-1, with D tentatively TRBD1 (5 bases). This sample comprised peripheral blood, obtained on day 0 of AZD1222 vaccination. CDR3: CASSFPEGRETEAFF. The CDR3 nucleotides read TGTGCCAGCAGCTTCCCTGAGGGGAGAGAAACTGAAGCTTTCTTT.